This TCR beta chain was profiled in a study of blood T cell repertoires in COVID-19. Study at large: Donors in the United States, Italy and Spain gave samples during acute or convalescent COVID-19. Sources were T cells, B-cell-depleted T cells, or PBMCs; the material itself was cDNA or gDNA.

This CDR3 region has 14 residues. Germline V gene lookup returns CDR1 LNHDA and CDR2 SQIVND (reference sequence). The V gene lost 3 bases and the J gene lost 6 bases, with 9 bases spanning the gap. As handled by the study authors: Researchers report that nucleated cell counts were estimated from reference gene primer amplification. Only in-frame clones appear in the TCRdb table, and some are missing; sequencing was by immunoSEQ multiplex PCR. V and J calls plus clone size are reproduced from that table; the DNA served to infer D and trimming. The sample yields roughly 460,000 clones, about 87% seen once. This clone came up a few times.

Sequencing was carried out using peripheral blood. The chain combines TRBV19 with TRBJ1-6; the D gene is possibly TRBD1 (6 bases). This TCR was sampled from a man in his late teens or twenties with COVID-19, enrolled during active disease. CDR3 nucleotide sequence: TGTGCCAGTAGTATGGGGACACTTAATTCACCCCTCCACTTT. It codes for CASSMGTLNSPLHF.